One sample yielded the 7 T cell receptor beta chains listed below, sequenced in a study of T cell responses to AZD1222 COVID-19 vaccine. The table came from immunoSEQ multiplex PCR; TCRdb's copy has only in-frame clones and leaves some out. Here the sample spans 150,000 to 200,000 clones, about 90% being singletons. The specimen comprised peripheral blood, sampled 28 days after the second AZD1222 dose. The receptors stem from an adult who received the AZD1222 COVID-19 vaccine.

This clone was counted a single time. The chain has TRBV4-2 and TRBJ2-1; 9 nucleotides align to TRBD2. With V trimmed by 0 bases and J by 2 bases, 11 bases remained unmatched. The CDR3 runs 19 residues. CDR1 LGHNA and CDR2 YNFKEQ come from the germline V gene. CDR3 residues: CASSQDGGSAGGAYNEQFF. Here the CDR3 DNA reads TGTGCCAGCAGCCAAGATGGGGGGTCTGCGGGAGGGGCCTACAATGAGCAGTTCTTC.

The chain is built from TRBV6-5 and TRBJ2-7; TRBD2 matches at 7 bases. This CDR3 is built from 11 residues. Germline-derived CDR1 and CDR2 are MNHEY and SVGAGI. The CDR3 loop is CSTGEGYEQYF. Here the CDR3 DNA reads TGTTCGACGGGGGAGGGCTACGAGCAGTACTTC.

The V gene is TRBV10-3, the J gene TRBJ2-5, with D perhaps assigned TRBD1 or TRBD2 (5 bases each). CDR1 and CDR2 from the germline V gene are ENHRY and SYGVKD. The length of the CDR3 is 13 residues. V was shortened by 7 bases and J by 3 bases, with 12 bases between the two germline ends. CDR3 in DNA: TGTGCCATCACGTCCGGGACGGAAGAGACCCAGTACTTC. It translates to CAITSGTEETQYF.

This chain uses TRBV28 with TRBJ1-4, with a possible D match to TRBD1 (6 bases). The V end was cut by 5 bases, the J end by 7 bases, with 20 bases between. CDR3 length: 16 amino acids. Germline V gene sequence: CDR1 MDHEN, CDR2 SYDVKM. CDR3 in DNA: TGTGCCAGCAGTCCCTCGGGGGCTGACTGGAGTGAAAAACTGTTTTTT. Its protein product is CASSPSGADWSEKLFF.

The table lists this clone with a few counts. This chain connects TRBV21-1 to TRBJ1-2. TRBV21-1 is an annotated pseudogene. The CDR3 is 19 residues long. CDR3 loop: CAKHPSRYETGKRNYGYTF. DNA of the CDR3: TGTGCCAAACACCCCTCCAGATATGAGACCGGGAAAAGGAACTATGGCTACACCTTC.

J is TRBJ2-1 and V is TRBV12-3 or TRBV12-4, with no clear D. The CDR3 is 12 residues long. The V end was cut by 3 bases, the J end by 6 bases, with 6 bases between. The CDR3 nucleotides read TGTGCCAGCAGTTTCGGCGGCAATGAGCAGTTCTTC. Its protein product is CASSFGGNEQFF.

This clone was recorded once. V and J are TRBV18 and TRBJ1-1; D unclear. The CDR3 sequence is 15 residues long. The germline V gene encodes CDR1 KGHSH and CDR2 LQKENI. The ends were cut back, 6 bases at V and 2 bases at J, with 16 bases in the middle. CDR3 loop: CASSALGAINTEAFF. CDR3 DNA sequence: TGTGCCAGCTCCGCGTTAGGTGCGATTAACACTGAAGCTTTCTTT.